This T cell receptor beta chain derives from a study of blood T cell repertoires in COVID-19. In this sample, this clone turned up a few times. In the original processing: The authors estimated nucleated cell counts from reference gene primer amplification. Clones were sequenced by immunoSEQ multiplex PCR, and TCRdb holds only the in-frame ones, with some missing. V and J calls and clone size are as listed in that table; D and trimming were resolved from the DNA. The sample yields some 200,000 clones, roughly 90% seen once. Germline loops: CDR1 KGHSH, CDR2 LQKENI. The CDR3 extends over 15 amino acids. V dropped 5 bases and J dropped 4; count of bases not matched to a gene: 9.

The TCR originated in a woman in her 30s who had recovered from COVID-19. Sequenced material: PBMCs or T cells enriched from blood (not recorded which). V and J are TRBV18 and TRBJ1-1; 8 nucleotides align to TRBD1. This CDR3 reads CASSIPGQAITEAFF. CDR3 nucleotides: TGTGCCAGCTCAATTCCGGGACAGGCGATCACTGAAGCTTTCTTT.